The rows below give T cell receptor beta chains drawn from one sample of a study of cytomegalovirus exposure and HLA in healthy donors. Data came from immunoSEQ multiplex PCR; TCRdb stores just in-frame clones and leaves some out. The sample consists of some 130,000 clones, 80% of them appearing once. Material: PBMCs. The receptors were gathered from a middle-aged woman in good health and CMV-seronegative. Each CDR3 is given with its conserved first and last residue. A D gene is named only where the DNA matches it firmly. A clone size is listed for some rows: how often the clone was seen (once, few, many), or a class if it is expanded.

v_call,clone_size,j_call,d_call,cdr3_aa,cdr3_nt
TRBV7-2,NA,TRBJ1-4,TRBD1,CASSPGGDRGEKLFF,TGTGCCAGCAGCCCCGGGGGGGACAGGGGAGAAAAACTGTTTTTT
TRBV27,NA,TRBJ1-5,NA,CASSDRGTGPQHF,TGTGCCAGCAGTGATAGGGGTACAGGGCCCCAGCATTTT
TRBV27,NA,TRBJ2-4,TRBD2,CASRAGGWKNIQYF,TGTGCCAGCAGAGCCGGGGGGTGGAAAAACATTCAGTACTTC
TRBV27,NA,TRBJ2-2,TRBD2,CASSPRKLAANTGELFF,TGTGCCAGCAGCCCTCGAAAGCTAGCGGCGAACACCGGGGAGCTGTTTTTT
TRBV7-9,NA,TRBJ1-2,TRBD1,CASSPRTGVGYGYTF,TGTGCCAGCAGCCCCCGGACAGGGGTCGGATATGGCTACACCTTC
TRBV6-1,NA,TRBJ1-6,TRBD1,CASSPRTGSNSPLHF,TGTGCCAGCAGTCCCCGGACAGGGTCGAATTCACCCCTCCACTTT
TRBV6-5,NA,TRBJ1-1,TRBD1,CASKGQGGTEAFF,TGTGCCAGCAAGGGACAGGGAGGCACTGAAGCTTTCTTT
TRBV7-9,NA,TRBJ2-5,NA,CASSLGVSGETQYF,TGTGCCAGCAGCTTAGGGGTATCAGGGGAGACCCAGTACTTC
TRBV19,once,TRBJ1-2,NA,CASSQDTNYGYTF,TGTGCCAGTAGCCAGGACACTAACTATGGCTACACCTTC
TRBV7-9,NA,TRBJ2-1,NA,CASSRDTGYEQFF,TGTGCCAGCAGTAGGGACACAGGCTATGAGCAGTTCTTC
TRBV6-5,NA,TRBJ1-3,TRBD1,CASSYSTGLSGNTIYF,TGTGCCAGCAGTTACTCGACAGGGCTCTCTGGAAACACCATATATTTT
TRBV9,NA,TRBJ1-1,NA,CASSPRPEPNTEAFF,TGTGCCAGCAGCCCCCGTCCGGAGCCGAACACTGAAGCTTTCTTT
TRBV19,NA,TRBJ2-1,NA,CASKSGWSYNEQFF,TGTGCCAGTAAAAGCGGTTGGAGCTACAATGAGCAGTTCTTC
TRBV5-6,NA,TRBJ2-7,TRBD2,CASSLPARGAGTSRLEQYF,TGTGCCAGCAGCTTACCGGCTCGGGGAGCCGGGACTAGCCGGTTAGAGCAGTACTTC
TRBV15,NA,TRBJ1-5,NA,CATSILRGSNQPQHF,TGTGCCACCAGCATCTTAAGGGGTAGTAATCAGCCCCAGCATTTT